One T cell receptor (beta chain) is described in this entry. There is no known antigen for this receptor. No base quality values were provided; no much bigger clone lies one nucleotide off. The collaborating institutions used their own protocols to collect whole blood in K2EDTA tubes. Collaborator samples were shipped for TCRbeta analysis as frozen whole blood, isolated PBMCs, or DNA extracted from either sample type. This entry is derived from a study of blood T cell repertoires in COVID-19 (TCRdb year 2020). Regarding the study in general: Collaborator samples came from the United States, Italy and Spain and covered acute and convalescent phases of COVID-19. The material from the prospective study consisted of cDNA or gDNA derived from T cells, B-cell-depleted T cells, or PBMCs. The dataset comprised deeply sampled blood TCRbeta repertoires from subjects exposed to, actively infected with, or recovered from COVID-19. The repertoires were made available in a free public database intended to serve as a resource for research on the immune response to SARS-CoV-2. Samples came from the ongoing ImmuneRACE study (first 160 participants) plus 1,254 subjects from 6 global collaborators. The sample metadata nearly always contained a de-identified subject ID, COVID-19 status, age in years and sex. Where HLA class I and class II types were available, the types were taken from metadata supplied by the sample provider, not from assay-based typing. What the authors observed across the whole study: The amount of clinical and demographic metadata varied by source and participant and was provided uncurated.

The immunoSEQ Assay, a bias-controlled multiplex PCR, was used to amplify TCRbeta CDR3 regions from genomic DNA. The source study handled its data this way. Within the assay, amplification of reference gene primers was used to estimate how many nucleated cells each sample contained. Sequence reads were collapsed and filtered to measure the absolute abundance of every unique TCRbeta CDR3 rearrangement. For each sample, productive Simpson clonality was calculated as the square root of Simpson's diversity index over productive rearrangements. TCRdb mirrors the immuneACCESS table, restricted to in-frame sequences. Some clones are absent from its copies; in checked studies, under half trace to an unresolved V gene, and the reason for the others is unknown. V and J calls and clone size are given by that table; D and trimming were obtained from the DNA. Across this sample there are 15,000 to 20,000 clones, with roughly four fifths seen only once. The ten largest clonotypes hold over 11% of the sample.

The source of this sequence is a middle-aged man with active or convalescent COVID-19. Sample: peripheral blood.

The DNA sequence reads TGTGCCAGCAGCCCTGCGGGACTGGACTTCTCTGGGGCCAACGTCCTGACTTTC. Translated, it gives CASSPAGLDFSGANVLTF. Here the chain combines TRBV7-8 and TRBJ2-6; TRBD2 is possibly the D segment (6 matching bases). The cysteine opens and the phenylalanine closes a CDR3 of 18 amino acids. CDR3 DNA only is kept here, 54 bases in frame from base 1. CDR1 and CDR2 are drawn from the germline V gene: SGHVS, FQNEAQ. V loses 5 bases, J loses 0 bases, and the germline ends lie 17 bases apart.